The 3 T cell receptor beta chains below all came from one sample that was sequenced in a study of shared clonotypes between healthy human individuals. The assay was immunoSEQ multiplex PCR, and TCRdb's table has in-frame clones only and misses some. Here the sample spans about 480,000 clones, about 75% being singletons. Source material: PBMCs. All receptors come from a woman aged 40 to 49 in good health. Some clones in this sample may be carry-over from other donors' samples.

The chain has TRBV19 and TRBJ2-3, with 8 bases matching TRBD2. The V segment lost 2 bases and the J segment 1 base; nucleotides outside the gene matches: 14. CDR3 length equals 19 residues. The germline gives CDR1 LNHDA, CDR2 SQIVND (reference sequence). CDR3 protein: CASSITTSVGRDRTDTQYF. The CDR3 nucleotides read TGTGCCAGTAGTATAACGACTAGCGTAGGGCGCGATCGCACAGATACGCAGTATTTT.

CDR3 sequence (DNA): TGTGCCAGCAGCGGGGGCCTCCGGACAGATACGCAGTATTTT. It specifies CASSGGLRTDTQYF. The chain has TRBV7-8 and TRBJ2-3; a possible D gene is TRBD1 (6 bases). From germline, CDR1 is SGHVS and CDR2 FQNEAQ. The CDR3 has 14 residues. Trimming pared 5 bases from V and 3 bases from J, leaving 12 bases between.

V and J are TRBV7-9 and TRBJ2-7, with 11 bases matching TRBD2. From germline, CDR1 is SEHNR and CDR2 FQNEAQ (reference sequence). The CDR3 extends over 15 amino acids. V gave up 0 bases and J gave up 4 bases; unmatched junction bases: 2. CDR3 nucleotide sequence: TGTGCCAGCAGCTTAGCGGCTAGCGGGAGGTACGAGCAGTACTTC. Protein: CASSLAASGRYEQYF.